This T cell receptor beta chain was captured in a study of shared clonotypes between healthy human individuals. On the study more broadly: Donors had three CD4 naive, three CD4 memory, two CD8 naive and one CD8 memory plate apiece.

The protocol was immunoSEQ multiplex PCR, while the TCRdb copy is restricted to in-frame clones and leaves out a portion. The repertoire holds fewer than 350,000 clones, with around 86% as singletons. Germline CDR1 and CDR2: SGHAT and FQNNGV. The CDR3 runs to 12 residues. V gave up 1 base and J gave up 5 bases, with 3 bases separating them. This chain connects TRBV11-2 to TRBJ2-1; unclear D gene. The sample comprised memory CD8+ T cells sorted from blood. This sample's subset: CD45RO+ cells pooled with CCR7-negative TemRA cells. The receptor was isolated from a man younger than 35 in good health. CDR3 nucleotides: TGTGCCAGCAGCTTAGCGCACAATGAGCAGTTCTTC. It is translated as CASSLAHNEQFF. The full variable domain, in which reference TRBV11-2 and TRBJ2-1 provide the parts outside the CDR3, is EAGVAQSPRYKIIEKRQSVAFWCNPISGHATLYWYQQILGQGPKLLIQFQNNGVVDDSQLPKDRFSAERLKGVDSTLKIQPAKLEDSAVYLCASSLAHNEQFFGPGTRLTVL.